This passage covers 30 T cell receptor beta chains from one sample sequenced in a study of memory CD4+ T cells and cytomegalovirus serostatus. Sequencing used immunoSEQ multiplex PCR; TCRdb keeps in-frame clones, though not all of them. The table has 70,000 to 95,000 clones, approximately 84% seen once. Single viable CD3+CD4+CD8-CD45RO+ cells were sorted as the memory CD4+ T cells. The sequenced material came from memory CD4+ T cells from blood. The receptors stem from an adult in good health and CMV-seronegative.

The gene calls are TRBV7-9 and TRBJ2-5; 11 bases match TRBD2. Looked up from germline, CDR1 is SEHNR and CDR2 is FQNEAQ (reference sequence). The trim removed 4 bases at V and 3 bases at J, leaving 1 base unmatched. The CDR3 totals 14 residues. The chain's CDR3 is CASSSGLAEETQYF. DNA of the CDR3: TGTGCCAGCAGCTCGGGACTAGCGGAAGAGACCCAGTACTTC.

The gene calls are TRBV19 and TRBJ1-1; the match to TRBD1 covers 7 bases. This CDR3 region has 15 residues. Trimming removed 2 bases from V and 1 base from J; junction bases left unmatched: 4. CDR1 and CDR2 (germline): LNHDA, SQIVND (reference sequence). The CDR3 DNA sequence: TGTGCCAGTAGTATATTTCCAGGGGGGAACACTGAAGCTTTCTTT. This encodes CASSIFPGGNTEAFF. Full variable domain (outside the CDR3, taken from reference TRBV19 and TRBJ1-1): DGGITQSPKYLFRKEGQNVTLSCEQNLNHDAMYWYRQDPGQGLRLIYYSQIVNDFQKGDIAEGYSVSREKKESFPLTVTSAQKNPTAFYLCASSIFPGGNTEAFFGQGTRLTVV.

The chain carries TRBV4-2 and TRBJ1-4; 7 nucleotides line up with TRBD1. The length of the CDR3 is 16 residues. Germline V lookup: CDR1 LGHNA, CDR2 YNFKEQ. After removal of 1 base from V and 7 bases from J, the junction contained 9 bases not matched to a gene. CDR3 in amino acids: CASSQGPGGAGEKLFF. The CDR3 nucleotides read TGTGCCAGCAGCCAAGGCCCAGGGGGGGCGGGTGAAAAACTGTTTTTT.

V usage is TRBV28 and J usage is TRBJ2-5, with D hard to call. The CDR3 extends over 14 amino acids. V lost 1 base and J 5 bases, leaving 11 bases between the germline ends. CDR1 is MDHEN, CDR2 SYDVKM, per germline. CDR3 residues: CASSLSLPIETQYF. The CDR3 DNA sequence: TGTGCCAGCAGTTTATCCCTACCGATCGAGACCCAGTACTTC.

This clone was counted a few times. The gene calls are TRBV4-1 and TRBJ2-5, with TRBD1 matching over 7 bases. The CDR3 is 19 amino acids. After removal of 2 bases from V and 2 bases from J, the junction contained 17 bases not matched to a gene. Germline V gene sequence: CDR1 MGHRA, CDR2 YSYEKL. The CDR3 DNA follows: TGCGCCAGCAGCCAACGGTCTGTATCAGCCGGGACAGTACAAGAGACCCAGTACTTC. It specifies CASSQRSVSAGTVQETQYF.

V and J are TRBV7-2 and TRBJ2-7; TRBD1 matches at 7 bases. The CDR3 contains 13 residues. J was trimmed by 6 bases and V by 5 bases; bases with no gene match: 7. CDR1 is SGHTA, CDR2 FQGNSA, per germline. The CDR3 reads CASSPGTVSEQYF. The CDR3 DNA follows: TGTGCCAGCAGCCCCGGGACAGTGAGCGAGCAGTACTTC.

The CDR3 DNA reads TGTGCAACCCAGGAGGGGGCGACCGGGGAGCTGTTTTTT. Its protein is CATQEGATGELFF. This chain links TRBV28 with TRBJ2-2; TRBD1 might be the D (7 bases). This CDR3 is built from 13 residues. CDR1 MDHEN and CDR2 SYDVKM come from the germline V gene.

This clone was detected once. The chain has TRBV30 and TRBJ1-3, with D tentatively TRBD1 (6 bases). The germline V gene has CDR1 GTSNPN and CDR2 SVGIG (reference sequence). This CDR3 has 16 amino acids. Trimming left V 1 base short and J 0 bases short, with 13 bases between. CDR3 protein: CAWSEDSLSSGNTIYF. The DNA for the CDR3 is TGTGCCTGGAGTGAGGACAGCCTATCCTCTGGAAACACCATATATTTT.

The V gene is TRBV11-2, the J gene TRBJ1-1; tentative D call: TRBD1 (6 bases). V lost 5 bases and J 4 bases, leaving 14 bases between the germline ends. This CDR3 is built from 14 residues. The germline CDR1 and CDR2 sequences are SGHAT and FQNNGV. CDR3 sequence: CASSPRGGATEAFF. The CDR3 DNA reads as TGTGCCAGCAGCCCCCGGGGGGGGGCCACTGAAGCTTTCTTT. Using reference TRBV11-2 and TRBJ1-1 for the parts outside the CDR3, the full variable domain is EAGVAQSPRYKIIEKRQSVAFWCNPISGHATLYWYQQILGQGPKLLIQFQNNGVVDDSQLPKDRFSAERLKGVDSTLKIQPAKLEDSAVYLCASSPRGGATEAFFGQGTRLTVV.

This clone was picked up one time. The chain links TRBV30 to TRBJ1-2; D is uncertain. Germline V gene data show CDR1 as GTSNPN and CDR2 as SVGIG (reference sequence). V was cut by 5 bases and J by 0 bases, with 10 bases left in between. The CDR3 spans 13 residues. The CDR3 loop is CAWYGRTNYGYTF. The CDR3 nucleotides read TGTGCCTGGTACGGACGGACTAACTATGGCTACACCTTC.

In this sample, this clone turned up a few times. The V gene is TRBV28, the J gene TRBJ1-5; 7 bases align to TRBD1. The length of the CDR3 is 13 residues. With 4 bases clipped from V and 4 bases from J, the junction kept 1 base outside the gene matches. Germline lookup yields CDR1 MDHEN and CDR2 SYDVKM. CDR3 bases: TGTGCCAGCAGTTCAGGGGGTAATCAGCCCCAGCATTTT. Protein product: CASSSGGNQPQHF. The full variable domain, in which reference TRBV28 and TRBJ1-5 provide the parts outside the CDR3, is DVKVTQSSRYLVKRTGEKVFLECVQDMDHENMFWYRQDPGLGLRLIYFSYDVKMKEKGDIPEGYSVSREKKERFSLILESASTNQTSMYLCASSSGGNQPQHFGDGTRLSIL.

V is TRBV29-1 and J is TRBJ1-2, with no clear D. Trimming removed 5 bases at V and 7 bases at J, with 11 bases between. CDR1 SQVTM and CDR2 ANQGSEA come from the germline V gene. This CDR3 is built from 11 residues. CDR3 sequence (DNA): TGCAGCGTTTCCCCGGGGTTTGGCTACACCTTC. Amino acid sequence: CSVSPGFGYTF.

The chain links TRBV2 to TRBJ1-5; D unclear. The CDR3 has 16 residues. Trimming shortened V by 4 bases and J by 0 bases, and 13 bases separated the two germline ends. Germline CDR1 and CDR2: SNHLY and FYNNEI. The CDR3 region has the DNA TGTGCCAGCAGTGGCAGGCGGGTAGCTAGCAATCAGCCCCAGCATTTT. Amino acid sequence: CASSGRRVASNQPQHF.

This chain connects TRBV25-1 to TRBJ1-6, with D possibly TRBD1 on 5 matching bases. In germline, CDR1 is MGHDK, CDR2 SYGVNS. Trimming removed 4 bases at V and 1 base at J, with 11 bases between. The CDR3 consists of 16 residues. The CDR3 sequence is CASSGMRGSYNSPLHF. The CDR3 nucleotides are TGTGCCAGCAGTGGTATGCGGGGGTCCTATAATTCACCCCTCCACTTT. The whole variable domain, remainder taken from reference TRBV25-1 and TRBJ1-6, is EADIYQTPRYLVIGTGKKITLECSQTMGHDKMYWYQQDPGMELHLIHYSYGVNSTEKGDLSSESTVSRIRTEHFPLTLESARPSHTSQYLCASSGMRGSYNSPLHFGNGTRLTVT.

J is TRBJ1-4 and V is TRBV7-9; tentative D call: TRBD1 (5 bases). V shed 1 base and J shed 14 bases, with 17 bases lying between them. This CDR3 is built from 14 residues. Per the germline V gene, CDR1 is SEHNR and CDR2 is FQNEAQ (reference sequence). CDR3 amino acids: CASSLVVEGTDLFF. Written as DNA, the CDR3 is TGTGCCAGCAGCTTAGTCGTGGAGGGGACTGATCTGTTTTTT.

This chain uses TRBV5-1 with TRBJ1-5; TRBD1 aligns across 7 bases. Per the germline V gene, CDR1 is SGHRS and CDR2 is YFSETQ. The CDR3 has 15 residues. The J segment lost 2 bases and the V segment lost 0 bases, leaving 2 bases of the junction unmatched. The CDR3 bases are TGCGCCAGCAGCTTGGACACAGGGGGCAATCAGCCCCAGCATTTT. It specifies CASSLDTGGNQPQHF. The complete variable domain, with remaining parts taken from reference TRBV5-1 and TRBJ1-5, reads KAGVTQTPRYLIKTRGQQVTLSCSPISGHRSVSWYQQTPGQGLQFLFEYFSETQRNKGNFPGRFSGRQFSNSRSEMNVSTLELGDSALYLCASSLDTGGNQPQHFGDGTRLSIL.

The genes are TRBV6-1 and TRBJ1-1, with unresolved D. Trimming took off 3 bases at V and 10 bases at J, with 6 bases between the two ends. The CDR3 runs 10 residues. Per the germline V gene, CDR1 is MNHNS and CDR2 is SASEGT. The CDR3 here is CASSDARAFF. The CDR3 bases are TGTGCCAGCAGTGACGCCCGAGCTTTCTTT.

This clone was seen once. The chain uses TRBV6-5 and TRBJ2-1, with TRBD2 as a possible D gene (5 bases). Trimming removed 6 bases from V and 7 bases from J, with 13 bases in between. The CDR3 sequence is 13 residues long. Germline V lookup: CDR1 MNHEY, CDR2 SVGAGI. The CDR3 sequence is CASSQSRGNEQFF. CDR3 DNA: TGTGCCAGCAGCCAAAGCCGGGGTAATGAGCAGTTCTTC.

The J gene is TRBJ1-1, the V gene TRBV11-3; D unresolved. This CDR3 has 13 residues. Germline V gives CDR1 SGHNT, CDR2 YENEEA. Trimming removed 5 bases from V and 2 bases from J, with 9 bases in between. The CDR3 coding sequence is TGTGCCAGCAGCCTGATCAGTAACACTGAAGCTTTCTTT. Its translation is CASSLISNTEAFF.

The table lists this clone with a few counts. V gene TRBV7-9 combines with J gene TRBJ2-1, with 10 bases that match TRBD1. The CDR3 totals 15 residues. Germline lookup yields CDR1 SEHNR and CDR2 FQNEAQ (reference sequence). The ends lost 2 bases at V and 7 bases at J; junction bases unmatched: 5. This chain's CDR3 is CASSLMGQGINEQFF. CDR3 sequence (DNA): TGTGCCAGCAGCTTAATGGGACAGGGGATTAATGAGCAGTTCTTC.

This chain's CDR3 is CSVADIMYGANVLTF. As DNA, the CDR3 is TGCAGCGTGGCGGACATTATGTATGGGGCCAACGTCCTGACTTTC. The chain couples TRBV29-1 to TRBJ2-6; perhaps TRBD1 as D (5 bases). The germline gives CDR1 SQVTM, CDR2 ANQGSEA. V lost 6 bases and J lost 3, with 15 bases in between. This CDR3 has 15 amino acids.

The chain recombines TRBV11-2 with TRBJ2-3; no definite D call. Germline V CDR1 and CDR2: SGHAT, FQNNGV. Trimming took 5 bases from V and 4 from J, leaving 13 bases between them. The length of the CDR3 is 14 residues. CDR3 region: CASSPSVPADTQYF. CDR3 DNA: TGTGCCAGCAGCCCCTCCGTACCCGCAGATACGCAGTATTTT. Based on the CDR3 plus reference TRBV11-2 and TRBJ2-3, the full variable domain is EAGVAQSPRYKIIEKRQSVAFWCNPISGHATLYWYQQILGQGPKLLIQFQNNGVVDDSQLPKDRFSAERLKGVDSTLKIQPAKLEDSAVYLCASSPSVPADTQYFGPGTRLTVL.

CDR3 DNA: TGTGCCAGTAGTATAGATCGATACCGCTCCTATAATTCACCCCTCCACTTT. This codes for CASSIDRYRSYNSPLHF. J is TRBJ1-6 and V is TRBV19; D unclear. Germline-derived CDR1 and CDR2 are LNHDA and SQIVND (reference sequence). The CDR3 contains 17 residues. V was clipped by 0 bases and J by 0 bases, with 9 bases between them.

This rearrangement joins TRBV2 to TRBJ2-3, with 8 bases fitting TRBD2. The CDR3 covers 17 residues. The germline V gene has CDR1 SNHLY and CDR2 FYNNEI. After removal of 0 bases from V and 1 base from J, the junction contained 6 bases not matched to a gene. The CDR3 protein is CASSEALPAGGTDTQYF. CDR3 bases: TGTGCCAGCAGTGAAGCGCTTCCAGCGGGGGGCACAGATACGCAGTATTTT.

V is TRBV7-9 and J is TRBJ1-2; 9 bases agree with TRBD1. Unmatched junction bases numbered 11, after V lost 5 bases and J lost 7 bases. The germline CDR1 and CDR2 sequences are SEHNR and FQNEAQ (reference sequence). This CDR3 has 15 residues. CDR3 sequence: CASSQGQGLRLGYTF. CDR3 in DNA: TGTGCCAGCAGCCAAGGACAGGGGTTAAGGCTTGGCTACACCTTC.

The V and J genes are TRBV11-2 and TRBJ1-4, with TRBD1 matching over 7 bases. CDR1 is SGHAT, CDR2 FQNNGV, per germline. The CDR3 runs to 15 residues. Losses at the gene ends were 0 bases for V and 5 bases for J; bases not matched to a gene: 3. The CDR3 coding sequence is TGTGCCAGCAGCTTAGAAGGGACAGTGAATGAAAAACTGTTTTTT. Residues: CASSLEGTVNEKLFF.

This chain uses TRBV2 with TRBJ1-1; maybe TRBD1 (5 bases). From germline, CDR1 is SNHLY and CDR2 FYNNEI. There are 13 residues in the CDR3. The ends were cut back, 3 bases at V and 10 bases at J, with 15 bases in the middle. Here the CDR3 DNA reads TGTGCCAGCAGTGATGGGACGCACGGTGGAGCTTTCTTT. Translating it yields CASSDGTHGGAFF.

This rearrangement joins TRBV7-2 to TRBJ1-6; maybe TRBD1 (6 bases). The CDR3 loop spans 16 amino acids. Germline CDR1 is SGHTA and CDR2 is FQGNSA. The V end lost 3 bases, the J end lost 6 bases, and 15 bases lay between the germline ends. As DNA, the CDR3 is TGTGCCAGCAGCTTGGGACACCCGTCCCCTAATTCACCCCTCCACTTT. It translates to CASSLGHPSPNSPLHF.

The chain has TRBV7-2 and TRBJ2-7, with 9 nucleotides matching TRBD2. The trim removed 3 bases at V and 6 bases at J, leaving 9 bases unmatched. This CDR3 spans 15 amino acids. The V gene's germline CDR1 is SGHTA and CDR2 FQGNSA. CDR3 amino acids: CASSFSGGGVTEQYF. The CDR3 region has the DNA TGTGCCAGCAGCTTTAGCGGCGGGGGGGTTACCGAGCAGTACTTC.

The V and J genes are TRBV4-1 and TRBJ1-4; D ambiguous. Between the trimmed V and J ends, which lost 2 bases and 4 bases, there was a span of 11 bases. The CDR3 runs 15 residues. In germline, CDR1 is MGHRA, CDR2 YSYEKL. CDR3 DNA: TGCGCCAGCAGCCAACTTACGGAGTATAATGAAAAACTGTTTTTT. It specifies CASSQLTEYNEKLFF.